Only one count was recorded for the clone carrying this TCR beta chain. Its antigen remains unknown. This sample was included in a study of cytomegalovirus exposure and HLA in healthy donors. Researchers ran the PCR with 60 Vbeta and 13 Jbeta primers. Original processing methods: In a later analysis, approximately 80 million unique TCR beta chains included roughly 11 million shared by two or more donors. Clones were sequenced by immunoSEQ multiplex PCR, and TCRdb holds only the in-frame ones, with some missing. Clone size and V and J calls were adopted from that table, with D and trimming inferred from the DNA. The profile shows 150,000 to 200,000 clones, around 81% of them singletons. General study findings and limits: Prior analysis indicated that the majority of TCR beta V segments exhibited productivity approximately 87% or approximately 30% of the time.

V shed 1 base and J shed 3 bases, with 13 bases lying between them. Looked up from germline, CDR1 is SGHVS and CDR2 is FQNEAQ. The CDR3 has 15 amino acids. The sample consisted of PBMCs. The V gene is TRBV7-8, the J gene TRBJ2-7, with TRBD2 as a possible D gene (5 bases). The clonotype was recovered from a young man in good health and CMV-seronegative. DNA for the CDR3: TGTGCCAGCAGCTTAGTGAGGGAAGAAAGCTACGAGCAGTACTTC. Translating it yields CASSLVREESYEQYF.